These 18 T cell receptor beta chains came from one sample sequenced in a study of cytomegalovirus exposure and HLA in healthy donors. It was with 60 Vbeta and 13 Jbeta primers that the PCR ran. Method: immunoSEQ multiplex PCR; TCRdb's copy keeps in-frame clones and lacks some. The sample shows about 170,000 clones, around 85% of them seen only once. Material for sequencing was PBMCs. The origin of the receptors is a male donor in good health and CMV-seronegative.

This rearrangement joins TRBV5-4 to TRBJ2-7; possibly TRBD2 for D (5 bases). CDR3 length equals 13 residues. The ends were cut back, 7 bases at V and 5 bases at J, with 16 bases in the middle. Germline V lookup: CDR1 SGHNT, CDR2 YYREEE (reference sequence). CDR3 sequence (DNA): TGTGCCAGCTTAACCGGGATTGGGGACGAGCAGTACTTC. Protein sequence: CASLTGIGDEQYF.

The CDR3, as DNA: TGTGCCAGCAGCAAAGCCGGGGGGGAATGGGGCTACACCTTC. Protein: CASSKAGGEWGYTF. The chain carries TRBV7-9 and TRBJ1-2; possibly TRBD1 for D (5 bases). Deletions cut 5 bases from V and 8 bases from J, with 18 bases between. The CDR3 consists of 14 residues. Germline V gene data show CDR1 as SEHNR and CDR2 as FQNEAQ (reference sequence).

The chain employs TRBV19 and TRBJ2-2, with D hard to call. The CDR3 is 13 residues long. Trimming left V 0 bases short and J 8 bases short, with 7 bases between. Germline CDR1 and CDR2: LNHDA and SQIVND (reference sequence). This chain's CDR3 is CASSIDSAGELFF. The CDR3 DNA is TGTGCCAGTAGTATAGATAGTGCAGGGGAGCTGTTTTTT.

The chain combines TRBV11-2 with TRBJ1-1, with D unresolved. CDR1 is SGHAT and CDR2 is FQNNGV in the germline V gene. This CDR3 is 13 amino acids long. Trimming took off 6 bases at V and 2 bases at J, with 10 bases between the two ends. This CDR3 reads CASRRGSNTEAFF. The CDR3 nucleotides are TGTGCCAGCAGACGGGGTAGCAACACTGAAGCTTTCTTT.

V and J are TRBV18 and TRBJ2-7, with D possibly TRBD2 on 5 matching bases. CDR1 KGHSH and CDR2 LQKENI come from the germline V gene. The ends were cut back, 6 bases at V and 3 bases at J, with 12 bases in the middle. The CDR3 is 13 amino acids. The CDR3 loop reads CASSPDGDYEQYF. CDR3 bases: TGTGCCAGCTCGCCGGACGGGGACTACGAGCAGTACTTC.

The sample holds one count of this clone. This chain joins TRBV19 and TRBJ2-6; possible D gene TRBD2, 5 bases. Germline CDR1 is LNHDA and CDR2 is SQIVND (reference sequence). The CDR3 runs 18 residues. The V and J ends lost 3 bases and 0 bases respectively, with 15 bases between them. The chain's CDR3 is CASSMGVGTPSGANVLTF. As DNA, the CDR3 is TGTGCCAGTAGTATGGGAGTGGGTACCCCCTCTGGGGCCAACGTCCTGACTTTC.

CDR3: CASSYTGQGNEKLFF. The DNA for the CDR3 is TGTGCCAGCAGTTACACGGGACAGGGAAATGAAAAACTGTTTTTT. V gene TRBV6-5 combines with J gene TRBJ1-4, with 9 bases matching TRBD1. V lost 2 bases, J lost 5 bases, and 3 bases stayed unmatched. The CDR3 is 15 amino acids. Germline CDR1 MNHEY, CDR2 SVGAGI.

This clone was found a few times. The chain links TRBV5-6 to TRBJ1-6; 8 nucleotides align to TRBD1. The length of the CDR3 is 14 residues. J lost 10 bases, V lost 4 bases, and 7 bases had no gene match. Germline CDR1 is SGHDT and CDR2 is YYEEEE. The CDR3 nucleotides are TGTGCCAGCAGCATCAGGGGGCGGGGGTCACCCCTCCACTTT. This codes for CASSIRGRGSPLHF.

This clone occurred a few times. This chain joins TRBV6-1 and TRBJ2-7; 7 nucleotides match TRBD2. CDR1 is MNHNS, CDR2 SASEGT, per germline. The V segment lost 6 bases and the J segment 2 bases; nucleotides outside the gene matches: 4. The length of the CDR3 is 13 residues. The CDR3 here is CASRGGEAYEQYF. The CDR3 DNA reads as TGTGCCAGCAGGGGGGGGGAAGCCTACGAGCAGTACTTC.

As regards this clone: The same CDR3 arises from other DNA sequences in this sample as well. This chain connects TRBV15 to TRBJ2-6, with D maybe TRBD2 (5 bases). The germline V gene encodes CDR1 LNHNV and CDR2 YYDKDF (reference sequence). This CDR3 has 18 residues. The germline V and J ends were trimmed by 1 base and 4 bases, with 17 bases remaining between them. DNA of the CDR3: TGTGCCACCAGCAGAGGAGGGCCCCAGGCTACCGGGGCCAACGTCCTGACTTTC. Amino acids: CATSRGGPQATGANVLTF. Full variable domain (rest looked up from reference TRBV15 and TRBJ2-6): DAMVIQNPRYQVTQFGKPVTLSCSQTLNHNVMYWYQQKSSQAPKLLFHYYDKDFNNEADTPDNFQSRRPNTSFCFLDIRSPGLGDTAMYLCATSRGGPQATGANVLTFGAGSRLTVL.

The V call is TRBV4-1, the J call TRBJ2-5, with 8 bases that match TRBD2. The DNA end favors TRBJ2-7, so the J call may be wrong. Germline values: CDR1 MGHRA, CDR2 YSYEKL. The CDR3 totals 14 residues. CDR3 region: CASSPRGGRNEQYF. As DNA, the CDR3 is TGCGCCAGCAGCCCCCGGGGGGGCCGGAACGAGCAGTACTTC.

The gene calls are TRBV9 and TRBJ1-1; 8 nucleotides match TRBD1. Germline CDR1 reads SGDLS; CDR2 reads YYNGEE. V shed 1 base and J 1 base; nucleotides not matched to a gene: 3. The CDR3 consists of 15 residues. CDR3 nucleotides: TGTGCCAGCAGCGTATCTGACAGGGGGAACACTGAAGCTTTCTTT. It specifies CASSVSDRGNTEAFF. The complete variable domain, with remaining parts taken from reference TRBV9 and TRBJ1-1, reads DSGVTQTPKHLITATGQRVTLRCSPRSGDLSVYWYQQSLDQGLQFLIQYYNGEERAKGNILERFSAQQFPDLHSELNLSSLELGDSALYFCASSVSDRGNTEAFFGQGTRLTVV.

The chain has TRBV29-1 and TRBJ2-1; TRBD2 is a possible D gene (7 bases). This CDR3 region has 15 residues. Germline V gives CDR1 SQVTM, CDR2 ANQGSEA. Trimming took off 0 bases at V and 15 bases at J, with 24 bases between the two ends. CDR3 nucleotide sequence: TGCAGCGTTGAAGATCCCGTGCGTAGAGGGGGGGCTTCGTTCTTC. Translated: CSVEDPVRRGGASFF.

V and J are TRBV5-8 and TRBJ1-2; weak D call: TRBD1 (6 bases). V lost 3 bases and J 4 bases, leaving 13 bases between the germline ends. From germline, CDR1 is SGHTS and CDR2 YDEGEE. This CDR3 region has 14 residues. CDR3 nucleotide sequence: TGTGCCAGCAGCTGGGGGGGCGGTTCCTATGGCTACACCTTC. As protein: CASSWGGGSYGYTF.

CDR3 in amino acids: CASSQSLQNGPQHF. As DNA, the CDR3 is TGCGCCAGCAGTCAATCCCTACAGAACGGGCCCCAGCATTTT. V gene TRBV23-1 combines with J gene TRBJ1-5; D ambiguous. TRBV23-1 is annotated as an ORF whose role is uncertain. Trimming removed 0 bases from V and 9 bases from J, with 12 bases in between. This CDR3 region has 14 residues.

This chain joins TRBV5-1 and TRBJ2-3, with D possibly matching TRBD1 (6 bases). The V end was cut by 4 bases, the J end by 0 bases, with 18 bases between. Germline CDR1 and CDR2: SGHRS and YFSETQ. This CDR3 comprises 17 residues. CDR3 DNA: TGCGCCAGCAGCACTACAGACAGGTTCCCAAGCACAGATACGCAGTATTTT. Encoded protein: CASSTTDRFPSTDTQYF.

The sample holds a few counts of this clone. The V call is TRBV5-4, the J call TRBJ1-1; TRBD1 aligns across 7 bases. Germline-derived CDR1 and CDR2 are SGHNT and YYREEE (reference sequence). J lost 0 bases, V lost 3 bases, and 8 bases had no gene match. The CDR3 totals 16 residues. CDR3 region: CASSSRTGELNTEAFF. CDR3 nucleotides: TGTGCCAGCAGCTCCCGGACAGGCGAACTGAACACTGAAGCTTTCTTT.

In its sample, this clone was seen once. The V gene is TRBV6-5, the J gene TRBJ1-1; 7 bases map to TRBD1. V was pared by 5 bases and J by 1 base, with 7 bases of the junction left unmatched. From germline, CDR1 is MNHEY and CDR2 SVGAGI. CDR3 size: 15 residues. In nucleotides, the CDR3 is TGTGCCAGCAGTCGGCAGACAGGGAGGAACACTGAAGCTTTCTTT. It codes for CASSRQTGRNTEAFF.